The next 6 T cell receptor beta chains were all read from a single sample in a study of cytomegalovirus exposure and HLA in healthy donors. 60 Vbeta and 13 Jbeta primers were used in PCR. Repertoires were generated with immunoSEQ multiplex PCR, while TCRdb's copy carries only in-frame clones and drops some. Of fewer than 200,000 clones in the sample, approximately 81% are singletons; the top ten hold roughly 0.69%. Sequencing was done on a sample of PBMCs. The origin of the receptors is a woman aged 18-29 years in good health and CMV-seronegative.

The gene calls are TRBV2 and TRBJ1-2, with TRBD1 matching 8 bases. CDR1 SNHLY and CDR2 FYNNEI come from the germline V gene. The CDR3 is 13 amino acids. The V segment lost 6 bases and the J segment 6 bases; nucleotides outside the gene matches: 6. CDR3 DNA: TGTGCCAGCAGGACAGGGGCGTCCAATGGCTACACCTTC. It encodes CASRTGASNGYTF. The whole variable domain, filled in from reference TRBV2 and TRBJ1-2, reads EPEVTQTPSHQVTQMGQEVILRCVPISNHLYFYWYRQILGQKVEFLVSFYNNEISEKSEIFDDQFSVERPDGSNFTLKIRSTKLEDSAMYFCASRTGASNGYTFGSGTRLTVV.

The V gene is TRBV19, the J gene TRBJ2-1; possibly TRBD2 for D (6 bases). V was pared by 6 bases and J by 7 bases, with 13 bases between. The germline V gene has CDR1 LNHDA and CDR2 SQIVND (reference sequence). This CDR3 spans 13 amino acids. CDR3 sequence (DNA): TGTGCCAGTAGAGTGGCAGGAGGGAATGAGCAGTTCTTC. Its protein product is CASRVAGGNEQFF.

The count of this clone is one. The CDR3 region is CASSPPGVIYNEQFF. Written as DNA, the CDR3 is TGTGCCAGCTCACCACCAGGGGTAATTTACAATGAGCAGTTCTTC. The V and J genes are TRBV18 and TRBJ2-1, with D possibly being TRBD1 (5 bases). Germline CDR1 and CDR2: KGHSH and LQKENI. The ends were cut back, 0 bases at V and 4 bases at J, with 10 bases in the middle. The CDR3 runs to 15 residues.

V is TRBV4-3 and J is TRBJ2-2, with unresolved D. V dropped 4 bases and J dropped 6 bases, with 15 bases sitting between them. The CDR3 contains 15 residues. The germline V gene has CDR1 LGHNA and CDR2 YSLEER. In DNA, the CDR3 is TGCGCCAGCAGCCGATCTTCTCGGAGCGCCGGGGAGCTGTTTTTT. Translated: CASSRSSRSAGELFF.

The rearrangement uses TRBV6-1 and TRBJ2-1; D unresolved. Trimming pared 4 bases from V and 8 bases from J, leaving 12 bases between. CDR3 length: 13 residues. The V gene's germline CDR1 is MNHNS and CDR2 SASEGT. Here the CDR3 reads CASSVLKAYEQFF. CDR3 sequence (DNA): TGTGCCAGCAGTGTACTAAAAGCCTATGAGCAGTTCTTC.

The chain combines TRBV7-9 with TRBJ2-7; perhaps TRBD1 as D (6 bases). The CDR3 consists of 16 residues. V was cut by 1 base and J by 0 bases, with 13 bases left in between. Germline-derived CDR1 and CDR2 are SEHNR and FQNEAQ (reference sequence). CDR3: CASSLVGRTVSYEQYF. CDR3 coding DNA: TGTGCCAGCAGCTTAGTGGGCAGGACAGTCTCCTACGAGCAGTACTTC.